This paragraph covers one TCR beta chain sequence. This record comes from a study of blood T cell repertoires in COVID-19. Trimming removed 4 bases at V and 7 bases at J, with 11 bases between. This CDR3 has 12 amino acids. Looked up from germline, CDR1 is MGHRA and CDR2 is YSYEKL. Source study methods: The assay estimated nucleated cells by amplifying reference gene primers. The table came from immunoSEQ multiplex PCR; TCRdb's copy has only in-frame clones and leaves some out. V and J calls and clone size are copied from that table; D and trimming were computed from the DNA. This sample has more than 110,000 clones; 80% to 90% occur once, and the top ten carry roughly 4%.

Source material: peripheral blood. The clonotype comes from a woman between 40 and 55 years old with acute or convalescent COVID-19. V usage is TRBV4-1 and J usage is TRBJ2-7; tentative D call: TRBD1 (6 bases). CDR3 region: CASSLTGREQYF. CDR3 coding DNA: TGCGCCAGCAGCCTAACAGGGCGGGAGCAGTACTTC.